These 22 T cell receptor beta chains share one sample of origin, sequenced in a study of cytomegalovirus exposure and HLA in healthy donors. This PCR relied on a set of 60 Vbeta primers and 13 Jbeta primers. Only in-frame clones appear in the TCRdb table, and some are missing; sequencing was by immunoSEQ multiplex PCR. The table has roughly 92,000 clones, about 80% seen once. Sequencing was carried out using PBMCs. Receptor source: a woman in her forties or fifties in good health and CMV-seropositive.

This clone was seen a single time. The CDR3 is CASSKTSGFYNEQFF. Here the CDR3 DNA reads TGTGCCAGTAGTAAGACTAGCGGGTTCTACAATGAGCAGTTCTTC. This chain links TRBV19 with TRBJ2-1; 10 nucleotides match TRBD2. The CDR3 totals 15 residues. Unmatched junction bases numbered 3, after V lost 4 bases and J lost 3 bases. CDR1 LNHDA and CDR2 SQIVND come from the germline V gene (reference sequence).

The gene calls are TRBV6-1 and TRBJ1-1; tentatively, D is TRBD1 (6 bases). CDR3 length: 15 residues. With 2 bases removed from V and 6 bases from J, the gap between germline ends came to 16 bases. Germline values: CDR1 MNHNS, CDR2 SASEGT. This CDR3 reads CASSETRTGLAEAFF. DNA of the CDR3: TGTGCCAGCAGTGAAACACGTACAGGGCTCGCTGAAGCTTTCTTT.

In its sample, this clone was seen a few times. DNA of the CDR3: TGTGCCAGCAGCATTGGGGACTCCGGTCGAGAGCAGTACGTC. Its protein product is CASSIGDSGREQYV. The chain is built from TRBV21-1 and TRBJ2-7; the table names TRBD2, a call not compared with the DNA. TRBV21-1 is annotated as a pseudogene. CDR3 length equals 14 residues.

The chain employs TRBV12-5 and TRBJ2-2; maybe TRBD1 (5 bases). V was clipped by 4 bases and J by 2 bases, with 20 bases between them. CDR1 LGHNT and CDR2 FRNRAP come from the germline V gene. This CDR3 region has 18 residues. The CDR3 DNA follows: TGTGCTAGTGGTTCCCAGGGTTCTCGAACTGATAACACCGGGGAGCTGTTTTTT. Its translation is CASGSQGSRTDNTGELFF.

The V gene is TRBV5-4, the J gene TRBJ2-7; 9 bases are shared with TRBD1. There are 14 residues in the CDR3. Germline V gene lookup returns CDR1 SGHNT and CDR2 YYREEE (reference sequence). V dropped 3 bases and J dropped 6; count of bases not matched to a gene: 7. In DNA form, the CDR3 reads TGTGCCAGCAGCTCGCCAGGGACAGGGCGCGAGCAGTACTTC. Translated, it gives CASSSPGTGREQYF.

CDR3 DNA sequence: TGCGCCAGCAGCTTGGATTCAACCTCTCTAGAAGCTTTCTTT. Amino acids: CASSLDSTSLEAFF. The chain has TRBV5-1 and TRBJ1-1; D gene unclear. The ends were cut back, 0 bases at V and 8 bases at J, with 14 bases in the middle. Per germline, CDR1 SGHRS and CDR2 YFSETQ. This CDR3 contains 14 residues.

The V call is TRBV2, the J call TRBJ2-5, with 7 positions matching TRBD2. Losses at the gene ends were 7 bases for V and 4 bases for J; bases not matched to a gene: 9. CDR3 size: 14 residues. Per the germline V gene, CDR1 is SNHLY and CDR2 is FYNNEI. The CDR3 reads CASKVSGEGETQYF. In DNA form, the CDR3 reads TGTGCCAGCAAGGTGTCCGGGGAGGGAGAGACCCAGTACTTC.

The rearrangement uses TRBV12-5 and TRBJ2-7; tentatively, D is TRBD1 (6 bases). Germline values: CDR1 LGHNT, CDR2 FRNRAP. The V gene lost 9 bases and the J gene lost 2 bases, with 14 bases spanning the gap. The CDR3 sequence is 13 residues long. Here the CDR3 DNA reads TGTGCTAGCCTTCAGGGGTCAACCTACGAGCAGTACTTC. Protein product: CASLQGSTYEQYF.

This clone was detected only once. This rearrangement joins TRBV27 to TRBJ1-1; D gene uncertain. The V gene lost 2 bases and the J gene lost 5 bases, with 12 bases spanning the gap. The CDR3 is made up of 14 amino acids. From germline, CDR1 is MNHEY and CDR2 SMNVEV (reference sequence). DNA of the CDR3: TGTGCCAGCAGTTTAGGGGATCCGGGAACTGAAGCTTTCTTT. Its protein product is CASSLGDPGTEAFF.

This sequence joins TRBV5-1 and TRBJ2-5; 10 bases map to TRBD1. V trimming: 3 bases; J trimming: 5 bases; junction bases outside the gene matches: 4. Germline CDR1 and CDR2: SGHRS and YFSETQ. The length of the CDR3 is 14 residues. Written as DNA, the CDR3 is TGCGCCAGCAGCTACGGACAGGGGGGGGAGACCCAGTACTTC. This translates into CASSYGQGGETQYF.

The chain joins TRBV30 to TRBJ1-6; D may be TRBD1 (5 bases). The germline CDR1 and CDR2 sequences are GTSNPN and SVGIG (reference sequence). The CDR3 totals 15 residues. CDR3 loop: CALGPLSSYNSPLHF. DNA of the CDR3: TGTGCTCTGGGGCCGCTGAGCTCCTATAATTCACCCCTCCACTTT. Supplemented by reference TRBV30 and TRBJ1-6, the full variable domain reads SQTIHQWPATLVQPVGSPLSLECTVEGTSNPNLYWYRQAAGRGLQLLFYSVGIGQISSEVPQNLSASRPQDRQFILSSKKLLLSDSGFYLCALGPLSSYNSPLHFGNGTRLTVT.

The chain combines TRBV5-1 with TRBJ2-3, with 15 bases that match TRBD2. The V and J ends lost 2 bases and 4 bases, in that order; junction bases with no gene match: 14. The CDR3 spans 20 residues. CDR1 and CDR2 from the germline V gene are SGHRS and YFSETQ. CDR3 coding DNA: TGCGCCAGCAGCTTAACCCCCCCGCGGGGACTAGCGGGGGGACCAGATACGCAGTATTTT. Translating gives CASSLTPPRGLAGGPDTQYF.

This clone showed up just a few times. The CDR3 bases are TGTGCCAGCAGCGTCACCCTAGGTGATTCCGGGGAGCTGTTTTTT. Protein product: CASSVTLGDSGELFF. The genes are TRBV9 and TRBJ2-2; D ambiguous. The V and J ends lost 2 bases and 6 bases respectively, with 14 bases between them. Germline CDR1 reads SGDLS; CDR2 reads YYNGEE. The CDR3 is made up of 15 amino acids. The full variable domain, with the rest looked up from reference TRBV9 and TRBJ2-2, is DSGVTQTPKHLITATGQRVTLRCSPRSGDLSVYWYQQSLDQGLQFLIQYYNGEERAKGNILERFSAQQFPDLHSELNLSSLELGDSALYFCASSVTLGDSGELFFGEGSRLTVL.

The chain combines TRBV6-1 with TRBJ1-1; D is unclear. This CDR3 region has 12 residues. Trimming removed 4 bases at V and 7 bases at J, with 10 bases between. Germline V gives CDR1 MNHNS, CDR2 SASEGT. The CDR3 sequence: CASSAPSVEAFF. In DNA form, the CDR3 reads TGTGCCAGCAGTGCCCCCTCGGTTGAAGCTTTCTTT.

V is TRBV6-1 and J is TRBJ2-5, with D unresolved. The ends were cut back, 7 bases at V and 1 base at J, with 13 bases in the middle. The germline CDR1 and CDR2 sequences are MNHNS and SASEGT. This CDR3 region has 14 residues. CDR3 amino acids: CASTLLSGQETQYF. CDR3 nucleotides: TGTGCCAGCACTCTGCTTAGTGGCCAAGAGACCCAGTACTTC.

This rearrangement joins TRBV19 to TRBJ2-5; 8 nucleotides agree with TRBD1. Germline loops: CDR1 LNHDA, CDR2 SQIVND (reference sequence). This CDR3 region has 13 residues. J was trimmed by 5 bases and V by 8 bases; bases with no gene match: 7. For the CDR3, the DNA is TGTGCCAGTTCGGACAGGGCTTGGGAGACCCAGTACTTC. Translation gives CASSDRAWETQYF.

V usage is TRBV7-9 and J usage is TRBJ2-7; 8 bases are shared with TRBD1. This CDR3 has 14 residues. CDR1 and CDR2 from the germline V gene are SEHNR and FQNEAQ (reference sequence). J was trimmed by 2 bases and V by 4 bases; bases with no gene match: 4. This CDR3 is CASSSGGETYEQYF. DNA of the CDR3: TGTGCCAGCAGCTCAGGGGGCGAAACCTACGAGCAGTACTTC.

This chain joins TRBV4-1 and TRBJ2-7; no clear D. CDR3 length: 12 residues. In germline, CDR1 is MGHRA, CDR2 YSYEKL. V was clipped by 1 base and J by 5 bases, with 6 bases between them. CDR3 in DNA: TGCGCCAGCAGCCAAGGTCTAGACGAGCAGTACTTC. Encoded protein: CASSQGLDEQYF.

CDR3 amino acids: CASSELPGGEQYF. In DNA form, the CDR3 reads TGTGCCAGCAGTGAACTACCCGGCGGGGAGCAGTACTTC. The V and J genes are TRBV6-1 and TRBJ2-7; D is possibly TRBD2 (5 bases). The V end lost 2 bases, the J end lost 7 bases, and 12 bases lay between the germline ends. Germline assignment: CDR1 MNHNS and CDR2 SASEGT. The CDR3 is 13 residues long.

The chain recombines TRBV7-6 with TRBJ1-5, with 12 positions matching TRBD1. The length of the CDR3 is 18 residues. From germline, CDR1 is SGHVS and CDR2 FNYEAQ. The V and J ends lost 5 bases and 0 bases, in that order; junction bases with no gene match: 8. Here the CDR3 DNA reads TGTGCCAGCAGCCCCGGGACAGGGGGCTTTTATAGCAATCAGCCCCAGCATTTT. Translation gives CASSPGTGGFYSNQPQHF.

The rearrangement joins TRBV9 to TRBJ2-3; the match to TRBD2 covers 7 bases. Trimming removed 3 bases from V and 1 base from J; junction bases left unmatched: 8. The length of the CDR3 is 16 residues. Germline V lookup: CDR1 SGDLS, CDR2 YYNGEE. The CDR3 loop reads CASSERAGDGTDTQYF. CDR3 DNA sequence: TGTGCCAGCAGCGAACGCGCGGGGGACGGCACAGATACGCAGTATTTT.

The genes are TRBV5-4 and TRBJ1-5; D ambiguous. Germline V gene lookup returns CDR1 SGHNT and CDR2 YYREEE (reference sequence). Trimming cost V 0 bases and J 0 bases, with 7 bases left between them. The CDR3 runs 15 residues. CDR3 coding DNA: TGTGCCAGCAGCTTGGGAACTAATAGCAATCAGCCCCAGCATTTT. Amino acid sequence: CASSLGTNSNQPQHF.